The rows below give T cell receptor beta chains drawn from one sample of a study of control samples from healthy donors and cancer patients. Sequencing used immunoSEQ multiplex PCR; TCRdb keeps in-frame clones, though not all of them. The top ten hold 1.5% to 2% of the sample, which has 200,000 or so clones, around 90% seen once. The sample was blood. The receptors stem from a man aged 25-40 years in good health. Both conserved end residues are part of each CDR3. A D gene is named only where the DNA matches it firmly. Some rows have no size entry. The others give once, few or many, or a class for an expanded clone.

V gene	clone size	D gene	J gene	CDR3 DNA	CDR3 protein
TRBV9	once	TRBD2	TRBJ2-3	TGTGCCAGCAGCTCTGGGACTAGCGAGGATACGCAGTATTTT	CASSSGTSEDTQYF
TRBV5-1	.	.	TRBJ1-6	TGCGCCAGCAGCTTGGAGCGCCTGGGGTCACCCCTCCACTTT	CASSLERLGSPLHF
TRBV6-6	.	TRBD1	TRBJ2-7	TGTGCCAGCAGTTCCGGACCAGGGGGCTACGAGCAGTACTTC	CASSSGPGGYEQYF
TRBV19	.	TRBD1	TRBJ2-2	TGTGCCAGTAGTATCCAGGGGGTCGGGGAGCTGTTTTTT	CASSIQGVGELFF
TRBV4-1	.	TRBD1	TRBJ1-3	TGCGCCAGCAGCCCACAGACCCAGGGGGTCTCTGGAAACACCATATATTTT	CASSPQTQGVSGNTIYF
TRBV10-2	.	.	TRBJ1-4	TGCGCCAGCAGTGAGTCGGGGGTAACTAATGAAAAACTGTTTTTT	CASSESGVTNEKLFF
TRBV14	.	.	TRBJ1-2	TGTGCCAGCAGCCAAGACTGGCCCACCTTTAACTATGGCTACACCTTC	CASSQDWPTFNYGYTF
TRBV5-1	.	TRBD1	TRBJ1-2	TGCGCCAGCAGCTCGATCGGGACAGGGGGCGATAACTATGGCTACACCTTC	CASSSIGTGGDNYGYTF
TRBV7-4	.	TRBD1	TRBJ2-2	TGTGCCAGCAGCCCAAGTTTGAGACAGGGGATCCGGGGAGCTGTTTTT	CASSPSLRQGIRGAVF
TRBV4-1	few	.	TRBJ1-4	TGCGCCAGCAGCCAAGAAGTGGGAAGTGAAAAACTGTTTTTT	CASSQEVGSEKLFF
TRBV27	once	.	TRBJ1-5	TGTGCCAGCAGTTTTCGGCGAGGGCCCCAGCCCCAGCATTTT	CASSFRRGPQPQHF
TRBV29-1	.	TRBD1	TRBJ1-1	TGCAGCGTCCACAAAAGTGGGACAGGGGGCGCGGGGACTGAAGCTTTCTTT	CSVHKSGTGGAGTEAFF
TRBV19	.	TRBD1	TRBJ2-2	TGTGCCAGTAGTATGGACAGGGGGTCGGCGGGGGAGCTGTTTTTT	CASSMDRGSAGELFF